This T cell receptor (beta chain) was captured in a study of ipilimumab plus nivolumab after autologous stem cell transplantation. Study-wide context: The DLBCL group included primary refractory and relapsed cases.

Sequenced by immunoSEQ multiplex PCR; TCRdb stores in-frame clones only, minus some. The sample lists some 9,800 clones; about four fifths were seen once. In this sample, this clone turned up a few times. The antigen is unknown. Germline loops: CDR1 LGHNA, CDR2 YNFKEQ. The CDR3 loop spans 16 amino acids. After removal of 0 bases from V and 5 bases from J, the junction contained 7 bases not matched to a gene. Patients got ipilimumab 1 mg/kg beginning 14 to 28 days post-transplant. Patients got 3 mg/kg IV nivolumab weeks 1, 4, 7, 10, then biweekly through week 26. Findings and caveats of the study: Authors suggest TCR repertoire, Treg phenotype and gut microbiota support further study.

The rearrangement uses TRBV4-2 and TRBJ2-5; the match to TRBD2 covers 9 bases. The sequence was obtained from a male donor with diffuse large B-cell lymphoma. The starting material was PBMCs, obtained in a trial of ipilimumab plus nivolumab as post-transplant consolidation. For the CDR3, the DNA is TGTGCCAGCAGCCAAGATTTGCTAGCGGGACGGGAGACCCAGTACTTC. Translating it yields CASSQDLLAGRETQYF.